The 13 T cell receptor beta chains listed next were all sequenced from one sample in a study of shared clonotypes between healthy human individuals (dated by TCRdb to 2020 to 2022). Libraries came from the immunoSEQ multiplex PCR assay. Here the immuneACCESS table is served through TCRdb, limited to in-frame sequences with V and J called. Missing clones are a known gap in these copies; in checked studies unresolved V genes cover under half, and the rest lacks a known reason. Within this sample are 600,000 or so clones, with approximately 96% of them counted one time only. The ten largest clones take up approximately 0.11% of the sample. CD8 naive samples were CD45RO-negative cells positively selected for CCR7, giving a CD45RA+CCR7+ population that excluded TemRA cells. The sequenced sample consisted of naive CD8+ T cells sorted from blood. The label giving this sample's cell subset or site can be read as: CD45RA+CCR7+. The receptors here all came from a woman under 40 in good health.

CDR3 protein: CASSQDARDHRAYTF. The CDR3 nucleotides are TGTGCCAGCAGCCAAGATGCCAGGGACCACAGGGCCTACACCTTC. J is TRBJ1-2 and V is TRBV14; TRBD1 is a possible D gene (6 bases). Germline V gene data show CDR1 as SGHDN and CDR2 as FVKESK. Trimming removed 0 bases from V and 10 bases from J, with 18 bases in between. The CDR3 length is 15 residues.

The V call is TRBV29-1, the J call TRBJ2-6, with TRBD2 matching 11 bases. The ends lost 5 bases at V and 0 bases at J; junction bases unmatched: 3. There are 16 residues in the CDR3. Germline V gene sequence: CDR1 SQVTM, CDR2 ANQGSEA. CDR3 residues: CSVRLAGPSGANVLTF. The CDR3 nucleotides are TGCAGCGTTCGACTAGCGGGGCCCTCTGGGGCCAACGTCCTGACTTTC.

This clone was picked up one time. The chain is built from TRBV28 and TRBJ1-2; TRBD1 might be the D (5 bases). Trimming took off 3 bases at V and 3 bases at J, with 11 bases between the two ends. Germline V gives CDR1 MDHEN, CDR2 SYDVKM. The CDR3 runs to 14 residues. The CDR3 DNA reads TGTGCCAGCAGTTTTGGCAGGGTCGACTATGGCTACACCTTC. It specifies CASSFGRVDYGYTF.

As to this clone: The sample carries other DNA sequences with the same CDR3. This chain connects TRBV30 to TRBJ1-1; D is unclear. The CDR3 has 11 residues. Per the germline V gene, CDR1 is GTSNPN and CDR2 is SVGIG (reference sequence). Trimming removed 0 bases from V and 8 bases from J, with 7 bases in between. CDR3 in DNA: TGTGCCTGGAGTGTAGGCACGGAAGCTTTCTTT. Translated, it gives CAWSVGTEAFF. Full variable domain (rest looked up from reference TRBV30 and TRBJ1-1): SQTIHQWPATLVQPVGSPLSLECTVEGTSNPNLYWYRQAAGRGLQLLFYSVGIGQISSEVPQNLSASRPQDRQFILSSKKLLLSDSGFYLCAWSVGTEAFFGQGTRLTVV.

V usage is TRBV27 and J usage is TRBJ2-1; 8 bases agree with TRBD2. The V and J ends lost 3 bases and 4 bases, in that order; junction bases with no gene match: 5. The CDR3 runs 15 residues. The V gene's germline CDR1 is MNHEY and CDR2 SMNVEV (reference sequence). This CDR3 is CASSFSSGSYNEQFF. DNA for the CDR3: TGTGCCAGCAGTTTTTCGAGCGGGAGTTACAATGAGCAGTTCTTC.

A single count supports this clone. CDR3 loop: CASSHASPGLADNEQFF. The DNA of the CDR3 is TGCGCCAGCAGCCATGCCTCTCCGGGACTAGCGGACAATGAGCAGTTCTTC. This sequence joins TRBV4-1 and TRBJ2-1; 11 bases are a match to TRBD2. Germline loops: CDR1 MGHRA, CDR2 YSYEKL. V was clipped by 3 bases and J by 5 bases; unmatched bases: 9. The CDR3 runs to 17 residues.

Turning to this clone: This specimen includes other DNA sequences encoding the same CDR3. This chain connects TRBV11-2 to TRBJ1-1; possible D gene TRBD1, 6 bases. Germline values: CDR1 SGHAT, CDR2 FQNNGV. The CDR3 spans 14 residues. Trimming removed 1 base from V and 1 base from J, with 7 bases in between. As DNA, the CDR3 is TGTGCCAGCAGCTTAGGGGGGGCGAACACTGAAGCTTTCTTT. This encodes CASSLGGANTEAFF.

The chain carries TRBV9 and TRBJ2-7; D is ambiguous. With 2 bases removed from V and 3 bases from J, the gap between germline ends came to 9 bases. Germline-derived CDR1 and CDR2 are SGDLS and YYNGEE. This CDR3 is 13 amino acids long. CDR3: CASSVRSDYEQYF. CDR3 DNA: TGTGCCAGCAGCGTTCGGAGTGACTACGAGCAGTACTTC.

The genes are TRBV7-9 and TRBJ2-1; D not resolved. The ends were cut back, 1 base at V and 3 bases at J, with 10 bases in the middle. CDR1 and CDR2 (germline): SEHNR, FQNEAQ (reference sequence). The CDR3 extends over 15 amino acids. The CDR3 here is CASSLVAKHYNEQFF. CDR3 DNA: TGTGCCAGCAGCTTAGTCGCGAAACACTACAATGAGCAGTTCTTC.

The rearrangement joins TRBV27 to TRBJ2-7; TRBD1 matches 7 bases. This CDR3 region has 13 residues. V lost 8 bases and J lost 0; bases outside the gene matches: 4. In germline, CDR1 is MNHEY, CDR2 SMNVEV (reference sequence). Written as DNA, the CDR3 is TGTGCCAGCGCACAGGGGTACTCCTACGAGCAGTACTTC. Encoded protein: CASAQGYSYEQYF.

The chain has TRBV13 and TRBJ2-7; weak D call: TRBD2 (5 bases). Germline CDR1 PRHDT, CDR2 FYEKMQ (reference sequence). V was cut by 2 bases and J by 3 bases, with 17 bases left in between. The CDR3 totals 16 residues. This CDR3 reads CASSLRSTSSFYEQYF. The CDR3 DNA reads TGTGCCAGCAGCTTAAGGTCTACTAGTTCCTTCTACGAGCAGTACTTC.

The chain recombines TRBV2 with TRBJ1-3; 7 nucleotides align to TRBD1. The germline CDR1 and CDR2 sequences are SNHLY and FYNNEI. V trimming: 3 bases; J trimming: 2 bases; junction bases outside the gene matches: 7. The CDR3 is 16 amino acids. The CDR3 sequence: CASSEATGETGNTIYF. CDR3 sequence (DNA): TGTGCCAGCAGTGAGGCAACAGGGGAAACTGGAAACACCATATATTTT.

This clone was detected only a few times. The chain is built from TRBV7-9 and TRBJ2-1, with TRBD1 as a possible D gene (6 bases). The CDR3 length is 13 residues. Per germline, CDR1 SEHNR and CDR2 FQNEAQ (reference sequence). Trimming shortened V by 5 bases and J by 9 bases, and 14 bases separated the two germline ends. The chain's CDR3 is CASSPTGSSEQFF. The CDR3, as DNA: TGTGCCAGCAGCCCCACAGGGTCGAGTGAGCAGTTCTTC.